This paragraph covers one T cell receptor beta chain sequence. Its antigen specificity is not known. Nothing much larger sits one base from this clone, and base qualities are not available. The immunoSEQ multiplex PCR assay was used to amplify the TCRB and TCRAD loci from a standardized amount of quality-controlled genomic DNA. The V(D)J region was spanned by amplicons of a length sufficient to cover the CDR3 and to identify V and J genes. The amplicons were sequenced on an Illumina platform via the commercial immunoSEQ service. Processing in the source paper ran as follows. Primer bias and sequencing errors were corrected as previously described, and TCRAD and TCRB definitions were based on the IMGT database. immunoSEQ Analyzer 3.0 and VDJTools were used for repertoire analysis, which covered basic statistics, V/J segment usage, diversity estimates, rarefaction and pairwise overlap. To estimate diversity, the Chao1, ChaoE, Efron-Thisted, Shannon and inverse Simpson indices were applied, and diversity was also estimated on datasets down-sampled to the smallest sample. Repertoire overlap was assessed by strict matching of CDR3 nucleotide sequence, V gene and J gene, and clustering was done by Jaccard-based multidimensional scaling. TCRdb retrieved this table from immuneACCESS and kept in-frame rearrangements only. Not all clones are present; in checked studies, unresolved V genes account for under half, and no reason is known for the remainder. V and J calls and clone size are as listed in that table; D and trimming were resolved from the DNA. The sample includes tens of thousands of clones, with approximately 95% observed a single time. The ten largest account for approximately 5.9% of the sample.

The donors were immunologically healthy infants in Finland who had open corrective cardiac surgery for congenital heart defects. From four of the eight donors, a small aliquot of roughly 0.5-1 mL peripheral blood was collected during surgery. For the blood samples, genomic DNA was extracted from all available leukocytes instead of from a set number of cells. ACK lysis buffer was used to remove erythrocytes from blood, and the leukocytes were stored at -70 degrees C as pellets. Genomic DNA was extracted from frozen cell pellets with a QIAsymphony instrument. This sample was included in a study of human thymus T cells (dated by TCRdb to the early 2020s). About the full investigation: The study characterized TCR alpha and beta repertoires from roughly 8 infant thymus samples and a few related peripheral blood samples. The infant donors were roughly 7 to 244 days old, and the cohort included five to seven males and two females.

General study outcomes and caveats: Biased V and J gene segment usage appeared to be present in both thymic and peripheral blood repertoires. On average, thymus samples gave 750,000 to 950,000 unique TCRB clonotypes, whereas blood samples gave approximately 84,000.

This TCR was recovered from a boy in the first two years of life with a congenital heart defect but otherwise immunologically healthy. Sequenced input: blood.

The nucleotides are TGTGCCAGCAGCTTATTGTACCCCTACAATGAGCAGTTCTTC. Its product reads: CASSLLYPYNEQFF. The rearrangement joined TRBV11-2 to TRBJ2-1; the D gene cannot be resolved reliably. Trimming costs V 2 bases and J 2 bases, and their ends lie 7 bases apart. Reading the germline V gene gives CDR1 SGHAT and CDR2 FQNNGV. The CDR3 runs 14 amino acids, cysteine and phenylalanine included. Only the CDR3 portion is preserved as DNA: 42 bases, with reading frame beginning at the first base.